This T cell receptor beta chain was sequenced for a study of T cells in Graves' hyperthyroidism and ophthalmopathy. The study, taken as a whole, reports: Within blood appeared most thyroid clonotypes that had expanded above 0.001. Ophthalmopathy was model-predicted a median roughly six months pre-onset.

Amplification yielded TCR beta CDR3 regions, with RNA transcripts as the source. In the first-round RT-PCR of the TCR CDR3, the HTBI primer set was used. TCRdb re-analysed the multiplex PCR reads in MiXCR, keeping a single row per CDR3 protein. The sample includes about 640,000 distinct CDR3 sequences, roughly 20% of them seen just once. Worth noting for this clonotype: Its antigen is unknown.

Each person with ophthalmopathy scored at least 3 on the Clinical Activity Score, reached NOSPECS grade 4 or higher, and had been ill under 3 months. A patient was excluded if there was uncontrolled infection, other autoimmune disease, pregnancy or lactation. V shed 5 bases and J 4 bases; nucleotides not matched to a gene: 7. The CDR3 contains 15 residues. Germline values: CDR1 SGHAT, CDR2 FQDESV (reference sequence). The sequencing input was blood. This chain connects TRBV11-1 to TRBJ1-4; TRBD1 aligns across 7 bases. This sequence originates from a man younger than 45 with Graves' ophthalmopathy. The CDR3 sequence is CASSPRTGINEKLFF. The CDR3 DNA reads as TGTGCCAGCAGCCCGCGGACAGGAATTAATGAAAAACTGTTTTTT.